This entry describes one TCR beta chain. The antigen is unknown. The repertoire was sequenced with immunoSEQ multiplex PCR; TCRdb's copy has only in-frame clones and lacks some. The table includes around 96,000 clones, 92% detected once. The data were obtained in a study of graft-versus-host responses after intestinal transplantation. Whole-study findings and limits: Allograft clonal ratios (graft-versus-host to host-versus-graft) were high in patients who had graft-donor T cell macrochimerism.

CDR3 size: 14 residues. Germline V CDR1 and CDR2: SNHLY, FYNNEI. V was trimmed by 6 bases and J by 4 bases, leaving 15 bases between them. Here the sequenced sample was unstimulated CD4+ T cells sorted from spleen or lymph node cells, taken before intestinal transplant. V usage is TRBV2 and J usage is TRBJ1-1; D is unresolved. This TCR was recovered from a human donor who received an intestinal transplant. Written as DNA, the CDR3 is TGTGCCAGCAGAAGAAGGGAGTCGGTCACTGAAGCTTTCTTT. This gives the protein CASRRRESVTEAFF.